The rows below give T cell receptor beta chains drawn from one sample of a study of a mutant IDH1 vaccine in newly diagnosed glioma. Their target antigens are unknown. Clones were read by immunoSEQ multiplex PCR, and TCRdb kept only the in-frame ones, dropping some. This table holds under 150,000 clones, about nine tenths found once. The sample consisted of PBMCs, taken from a glioma patient whose treatment included an IDH1 peptide vaccine. The receptors derive from a woman between 45 and 60 years old with glioma. The CDR3 runs from the conserved cysteine through the conserved F or W. Fields, in order: clone size, D gene, V gene, J gene, CDR3 protein, CDR3 DNA. D genes are given only for firm matches. Size is omitted from some rows. Given values are once, few, many or a class for expanded clones.

.	.	TRBV27	TRBJ2-4	CASSLRAGTIKNIQYF	TGTGCCAGCAGTTTACGGGCAGGAACCATCAAAAACATTCAGTACTTC
.	TRBD2	TRBV27	TRBJ2-3	CASFLRAQRDSPDTQYF	TGTGCCAGCTTCCTCCGGGCCCAGCGGGATTCCCCAGATACGCAGTATTTT
.	.	TRBV5-4	TRBJ1-2	CASSLAGTHGYTF	TGTGCCAGCAGCTTGGCGGGGACCCATGGCTACACCTTC
once	.	TRBV25-1	TRBJ1-4	CASSPIGDEKLFF	TGTGCCAGCTCACCTATTGGAGATGAAAAACTGTTTTTT
.	.	TRBV6-6	TRBJ2-3	CASLVGNTQYF	TGTGCCAGCCTTGTAGGGAATACGCAGTATTTT
.	.	TRBV2	TRBJ1-2	CASSPQGYGYTF	TGTGCCAGCAGTCCCCAGGGCTATGGCTACACCTTC
.	.	TRBV30	TRBJ2-3	CAWSASTDTQYF	TGTGCCTGGAGTGCGAGCACAGATACGCAGTATTTT
.	.	TRBV14	TRBJ2-3	CASSQVVAGGQYF	TGTGCCAGCAGCCAAGTAGTGGCAGGCGGTCAGTATTTT
.	TRBD2	TRBV5-1	TRBJ2-1	CASSFWREAGNEQFF	TGCGCCAGCAGCTTCTGGCGGGAGGCGGGCAATGAGCAGTTCTTC
.	.	TRBV27	TRBJ2-3	CASRTYNTDTQYF	TGTGCCAGCAGAACATACAACACAGATACGCAGTATTTT
.	TRBD1	TRBV15	TRBJ2-7	CATSPLSRDRSSYEQYF	TGTGCCACCAGCCCTCTCTCCCGGGACAGAAGCTCCTACGAGCAGTACTTC
.	.	TRBV28	TRBJ1-2	CASSEQGAGYTF	TGTGCCAGCAGTGAACAGGGAGCTGGCTACACCTTC
.	TRBD1	TRBV5-1	TRBJ2-7	CASSLASGTVYEQYF	TGCGCCAGCAGCTTGGCCTCCGGGACAGTCTACGAGCAGTACTTC
.	TRBD2	TRBV11-2	TRBJ2-7	CASSLVGTSNTYEQYF	TGTGCCAGCAGCTTAGTAGGGACTAGCAACACCTACGAGCAGTACTTC
.	.	TRBV25-1	TRBJ1-4	CASSDSGGSNEKLFF	TGTGCCAGCAGTGATTCGGGGGGTTCTAATGAAAAACTGTTTTTT
once	.	TRBV7-8	TRBJ1-2	CASSLGTQAGKGDGYTF	TGTGCCAGCAGCTTAGGTACTCAGGCAGGCAAAGGGGATGGCTACACCTTC
.	.	TRBV30	TRBJ2-7	CAWSVEGPTYEQYF	TGTGCCTGGAGTGTAGAGGGACCCACTTACGAGCAGTACTTC
few	.	TRBV5-1	TRBJ1-4	CASSLKPGEKLFF	TGCGCCAGCAGCTTGAAACCGGGGGAAAAACTGTTTTTT
.	TRBD1	TRBV6-1	TRBJ2-7	CASSLRQGYEQYF	TGTGCCAGCAGTCTAAGACAGGGCTACGAGCAGTACTTC
.	TRBD2	TRBV14	TRBJ2-7	CASSHLAGGRNEQYF	TGTGCCAGCAGCCACCTGGCGGGGGGTAGGAACGAGCAGTACTTC
.	TRBD1	TRBV7-9	TRBJ1-5	CASSFHLRDSNNQPQHF	TGTGCCAGCAGCTTTCACCTCCGGGACAGCAACAATCAGCCCCAGCATTTT
.	TRBD2	TRBV2	TRBJ2-5	CASSHEKRDLLETQYF	TGTGCCAGCAGTCATGAGAAGCGGGACCTTCTGGAGACCCAGTACTTC
.	TRBD1	TRBV14	TRBJ2-5	CASSLVGTGQETQYF	TGTGCCAGCAGCCTCGTTGGGACAGGCCAAGAGACCCAGTACTTC
.	.	TRBV5-1	TRBJ2-7	CASSFSGSSYEQYF	TGCGCCAGCAGCTTTTCCGGGTCCTCCTACGAGCAGTACTTC
.	.	TRBV19	TRBJ1-5	CASSIRVQPQHF	TGTGCCAGTAGTATAAGGGTTCAGCCCCAGCATTTT
.	.	TRBV7-9	TRBJ1-6	CASSLEASYNSPLHF	TGTGCCAGCAGCTTAGAGGCCTCCTATAATTCACCCCTCCACTTT
.	TRBD1	TRBV28	TRBJ2-5	CASKTGGEETQYF	TGTGCCAGCAAGACAGGGGGCGAAGAGACCCAGTACTTC
.	.	TRBV19	TRBJ2-7	CASSPPAGYEQYF	TGTGCCAGTAGTCCCCCGGCGGGATACGAGCAGTACTTC
.	.	TRBV7-9	TRBJ2-3	CASSLSGTVGDTQYF	TGTGCCAGCAGCTTATCGGGGACCGTGGGGGATACGCAGTATTTT
once	.	TRBV19	TRBJ2-7	CASRESRGTYEQYF	TGTGCCAGTAGGGAGTCTCGAGGTACCTACGAGCAGTACTTC
.	.	TRBV9	TRBJ2-7	CASSPTNKAYEQYF	TGTGCCAGCAGCCCGACAAATAAGGCCTACGAGCAGTACTTC
.	TRBD2	TRBV5-8	TRBJ2-1	CASSLSGLAGGVPFF	TGTGCCAGCAGCTTGTCGGGACTAGCGGGAGGGGTTCCGTTCTTC
.	.	TRBV30	TRBJ1-5	CAWSPGFDQPQHF	TGTGCCTGGAGTCCAGGGTTCGATCAGCCCCAGCATTTT
once	TRBD1	TRBV7-9	TRBJ1-1	CASSGWTGGRNTEAFF	TGTGCCAGCAGCGGATGGACAGGGGGCAGGAACACTGAAGCTTTCTTT
.	TRBD2	TRBV19	TRBJ2-3	CASSKGTSGSRADTQYF	TGTGCCAGTAGTAAAGGGACTAGCGGGAGTAGGGCAGATACGCAGTATTTT
.	.	TRBV28	TRBJ1-3	CASSLTGLGNTIYF	TGTGCCAGCAGTTTAACTGGGTTAGGAAACACCATATATTTT
.	TRBD2	TRBV9	TRBJ2-1	CASSSILGRVGSYNEQFF	TGTGCCAGCAGCTCGATTCTCGGGAGGGTGGGCTCCTACAATGAGCAGTTCTTC
.	.	TRBV5-4	TRBJ1-2	CASSSSGPYYGYTF	TGTGCCAGCAGCTCTAGTGGACCGTACTATGGCTACACCTTC
.	.	TRBV27	TRBJ1-4	CASTGSTNEKLFF	TGTGCCAGTACAGGGTCAACTAATGAAAAACTGTTTTTT
.	.	TRBV7-8	TRBJ2-3	CASSLLLPTDTQYF	TGTGCCAGCAGCTTACTCTTACCCACAGATACGCAGTATTTT
.	TRBD1	TRBV18	TRBJ2-7	CASSPGRTGASYEQYF	TGTGCCAGCTCACCCGGTAGGACAGGGGCCTCCTACGAGCAGTACTTC
.	TRBD1	TRBV28	TRBJ2-7	CASSAGTGGGILEQYF	TGTGCCAGCAGTGCTGGGACAGGGGGGGGAATACTGGAGCAGTACTTC
.	.	TRBV4-1	TRBJ2-1	CASSQLEEQFF	TGCGCCAGCAGCCAGTTGGAGGAGCAGTTCTTC
.	.	TRBV5-5	TRBJ2-2	CASSLRGSGELFF	TGTGCCAGCAGCTTGCGGGGATCCGGGGAGCTGTTTTTT
.	.	TRBV9	TRBJ1-2	CASSVAPGAGGYTF	TGTGCCAGCAGCGTAGCTCCGGGGGCCGGGGGCTACACCTTC
.	TRBD2	TRBV30	TRBJ2-3	CAWSPGLAVSTDTQYF	TGTGCCTGGAGCCCAGGACTAGCGGTTAGCACAGATACGCAGTATTTT
.	.	TRBV5-1	TRBJ2-2	CASTHGGGVGELFF	TGCGCCAGCACCCACGGAGGAGGGGTCGGGGAGCTGTTTTTT
.	TRBD1	TRBV19	TRBJ1-2	CASSGTGANYGYTF	TGTGCCAGTAGCGGGACAGGGGCTAACTATGGCTACACCTTC
.	.	TRBV2	TRBJ2-7	CASSETPGTYLSYEQYF	TGTGCCAGCAGCGAAACCCCCGGGACGTACCTCTCCTACGAGCAGTACTTC
.	TRBD2	TRBV5-1	TRBJ2-5	CASSLAGSGETQYF	TGCGCCAGCAGCTTAGCGGGATCCGGGGAGACCCAGTACTTC
.	.	TRBV7-9	TRBJ1-1	CASRSRDKDTEAFF	TGTGCCAGCAGGAGCAGGGACAAAGACACTGAAGCTTTCTTT
.	.	TRBV2	TRBJ1-2	CASAEDRSGGYTF	TGTGCCAGCGCTGAGGACCGATCAGGGGGCTACACCTTC